One and the same sample provided the 5 T cell receptor beta chains below, sequenced in a study of blood T cell repertoires in COVID-19. The method was immunoSEQ multiplex PCR; TCRdb's version includes in-frame clones alone and lacks a portion of them. The table includes 80,000 to 100,000 clones, 82% detected once. Sequencing was carried out using peripheral blood. The receptors shown here come from a man aged 70-80 years with active or convalescent COVID-19.

The V call is TRBV3-1 (or the pseudogene TRBV3-2), the J call TRBJ1-3; 9 bases match TRBD1. Germline CDR1 is LGHDT and CDR2 is YNNKEL (reference sequence). The CDR3 contains 15 residues. V trimming: 5 bases; J trimming: 7 bases; junction bases outside the gene matches: 9. The chain's CDR3 is CASSMGTGRRNTIYF. The CDR3 DNA is TGTGCCAGCAGCATGGGGACAGGGAGAAGGAACACCATATATTTT.

This chain joins TRBV3-1 (or the pseudogene TRBV3-2) and TRBJ2-7; 11 bases agree with TRBD1. The J segment lost 7 bases and the V segment lost 4 bases, leaving 12 bases of the junction unmatched. From germline, CDR1 is LGHDT and CDR2 YNNKEL (reference sequence). The CDR3 is 16 amino acids. CDR3 region: CASSLLTGTGGSEQYF. In DNA, the CDR3 is TGTGCCAGCAGCCTCCTCACCGGGACAGGGGGTAGTGAGCAGTACTTC.

This clone was counted once. The genes are TRBV7-9 and TRBJ1-2; 9 bases line up with TRBD1. This CDR3 comprises 16 residues. V dropped 0 bases and J dropped 4; count of bases not matched to a gene: 6. Germline V gene sequence: CDR1 SEHNR, CDR2 FQNEAQ (reference sequence). The CDR3 DNA sequence: TGTGCCAGCAGCTTAGCCCTCGGGACAGGGAGCTATGGCTACACCTTC. Its translation is CASSLALGTGSYGYTF.

V gene TRBV19 combines with J gene TRBJ2-2, with 9 bases identical to TRBD1. The CDR3 contains 14 residues. Trimming took 6 bases from V and 2 from J; bases not matched to a gene: 1. CDR1 and CDR2 (germline): LNHDA, SQIVND (reference sequence). CDR3 in DNA: TGTGCCAGTAGGGGACAGGGTAACACCGGGGAGCTGTTTTTT. Translation: CASRGQGNTGELFF.

This clone has only one observation. J is TRBJ2-1 and V is TRBV6-1; D is perhaps TRBD2 (7 bases). The CDR3 spans 15 residues. Trimming left V 3 bases short and J 5 bases short, with 14 bases between. Per the germline V gene, CDR1 is MNHNS and CDR2 is SASEGT. Here the CDR3 reads CASSEGRGANNEQFF. The CDR3 nucleotides are TGTGCCAGCAGTGAGGGCCGGGGGGCCAACAATGAGCAGTTCTTC.